This T cell receptor beta chain was captured by sequencing in a study of OX40 agonist ivuxolimab in advanced cancers. Whole-study context: In three patients, partial responses were observed, one with hepatocellular carcinoma and two with cutaneous melanoma. Overall study results and limits: Low clonal expansion, among the lowest seen, marked partial responders at 0.1-3.0 mg/kg.

In the case of this clone: As yet, its antigen is unknown.

The repertoire was sequenced with immunoSEQ multiplex PCR; TCRdb's copy has only in-frame clones and lacks some. The sample records about 76,000 clones, about 85% being singletons. Samples of blood were obtained at baseline, on cycle 4 day 1, and on cycle 7 day 1. V lost 3 bases and J 3 bases, leaving 11 bases between the germline ends. From germline, CDR1 is SGHDN and CDR2 FVKESK. This CDR3 is 14 amino acids long. V and J are TRBV14 and TRBJ1-2; D may be TRBD1 (6 bases). The TCR comes from an adult with an advanced solid tumor such as melanoma, head and neck, liver or kidney cancer. The sample in question was CD4+ or CD8+ T cells sorted from blood, obtained in a trial of the OX40 agonist ivuxolimab. The chain's CDR3 is CASSHHSGDYGYTF. CDR3 nucleotide sequence: TGTGCCAGCAGCCACCATTCAGGGGACTATGGCTACACCTTC. The entire variable domain, with the rest obtained from reference TRBV14 and TRBJ1-2, is as follows: EAGVTQFPSHSVIEKGQTVTLRCDPISGHDNLYWYRRVMGKEIKFLLHFVKESKQDESGMPNNRFLAERTGGTYSTLKVQPAELEDSGVYFCASSHHSGDYGYTFGSGTRLTVV.